The T cell receptor (beta chain) under discussion was sequenced for a study of cytomegalovirus exposure and HLA in healthy donors. The study ran its PCR with 60 Vbeta and 13 Jbeta primers. Profiled with immunoSEQ multiplex PCR; TCRdb holds only in-frame clones, not every one. The sample records approximately 170,000 clones, roughly four fifths being singletons. Trimming stripped 6 bases from V and 4 bases from J, with 9 bases between. The CDR3 totals 12 residues. The germline CDR1 and CDR2 sequences are MDHEN and SYDVKM. This clone occurred once. The chain links TRBV28 to TRBJ2-5, with no clear D. This sequence originates from a woman aged 40 to 50 in good health and CMV-seronegative. What was sequenced was PBMCs. This CDR3 reads CASSPYGETQYF. In DNA form, the CDR3 reads TGTGCCAGCAGCCCCTATGGAGAGACCCAGTACTTC.